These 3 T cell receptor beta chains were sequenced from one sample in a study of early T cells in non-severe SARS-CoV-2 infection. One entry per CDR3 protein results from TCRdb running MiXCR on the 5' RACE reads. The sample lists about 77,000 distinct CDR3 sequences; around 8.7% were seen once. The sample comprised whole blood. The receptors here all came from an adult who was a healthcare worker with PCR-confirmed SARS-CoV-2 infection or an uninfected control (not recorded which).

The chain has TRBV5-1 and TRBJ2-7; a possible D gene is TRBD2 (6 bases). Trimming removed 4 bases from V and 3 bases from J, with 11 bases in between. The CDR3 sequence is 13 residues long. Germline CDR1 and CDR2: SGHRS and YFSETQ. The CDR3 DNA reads TGCGCCAGCAGCCGCGGGATGCACTACGAGCAGTACTTC. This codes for CASSRGMHYEQYF.

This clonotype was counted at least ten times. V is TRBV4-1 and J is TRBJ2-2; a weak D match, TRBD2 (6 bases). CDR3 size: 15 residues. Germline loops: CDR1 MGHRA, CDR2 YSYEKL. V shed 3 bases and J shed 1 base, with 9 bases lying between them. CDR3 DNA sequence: TGCGCCAGCAGCCATAGCGGACTGAACACCGGGGAGCTGTTTTTT. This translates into CASSHSGLNTGELFF.

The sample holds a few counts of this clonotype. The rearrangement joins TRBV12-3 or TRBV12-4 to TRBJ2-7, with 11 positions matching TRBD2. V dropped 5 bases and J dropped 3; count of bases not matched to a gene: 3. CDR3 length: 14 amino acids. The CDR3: CASSPGLADYEQYF. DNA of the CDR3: TGTGCCAGCAGTCCGGGACTAGCGGACTACGAGCAGTACTTC.